Listed below are T cell receptor beta chains from one sample, sequenced in a study of CD8+ T cells in alopecia areata. Sequencing used immunoSEQ multiplex PCR; TCRdb keeps in-frame clones, though not all of them. The sample has over 150,000 clones; approximately 53% are singletons. Sequenced material: CD8+ T cells sorted from blood, taken at week 24, from a patient treated with tofacitinib. Receptors were obtained from a human donor with alopecia areata. Both conserved end residues are part of each CDR3. The D gene is left open where the match is weak. Clone size, where shown, is once, few, many, or a class for clones that have expanded.

TRBD1	TRBV25-1	few	TRBJ1-2	CASRKNRDSRGYTF	TGTGCCAGCAGGAAAAACAGGGACAGCCGAGGCTACACCTTC
NA	TRBV7-2	few	TRBJ1-5	CASSPGGVAQPQHF	TGTGCCAGCAGTCCAGGTGGGGTGGCTCAGCCCCAGCATTTT
NA	TRBV13	NA	TRBJ2-5	CASSQEGETQYF	TGTGCCAGCAGTCAAGAGGGAGAGACCCAGTACTTC
NA	TRBV28	NA	TRBJ2-1	CASMIRAGNEQFF	TGTGCCAGCATGATTCGAGCGGGCAATGAGCAGTTCTTC
TRBD1	TRBV7-9	NA	TRBJ2-7	CASSRPGTGFHEQYF	TGTGCCAGCAGCCGTCCCGGGACAGGGTTCCACGAGCAGTACTTC
TRBD1	TRBV27	once	TRBJ1-1	CASSLQGGGDTEAFF	TGTGCCAGCAGTTTACAGGGGGGGGGAGACACTGAAGCTTTCTTT
NA	TRBV4-3	NA	TRBJ1-1	CASSQDVGEAAFF	TGCGCCAGCAGCCAAGATGTGGGCGAGGCGGCTTTCTTT
NA	TRBV30	NA	TRBJ2-6	CAWSGEYTGANVLTF	TGTGCCTGGAGTGGGGAATATACTGGGGCCAACGTCCTGACTTTC
NA	TRBV21-1	NA	TRBJ1-6	CASRDRQALYNSPLHF	TGTGCCAGCAGAGACAGACAGGCCCTCTATAATTCACCCCTCCACTTT
TRBD1	TRBV4-1	NA	TRBJ2-1	CASSPGPGQGTNEQFF	TGCGCCAGCAGTCCTGGACCGGGACAGGGGACCAATGAGCAGTTCTTC
NA	TRBV6-6	NA	TRBJ1-1	CASREQGGTNTEAFF	TGTGCCAGCAGGGAACAGGGAGGGACGAACACTGAAGCTTTCTTT
NA	TRBV27	NA	TRBJ2-7	CASSLSGESYEQYF	TGTGCCAGCAGTTTATCCGGAGAATCCTACGAGCAGTACTTC
NA	TRBV5-1	NA	TRBJ1-1	CASSLVTGNTEAFF	TGCGCCAGCAGCTTGGTAACGGGTAACACTGAAGCTTTCTTT
TRBD1	TRBV10-3	NA	TRBJ1-1	CAISGRTGNTEAFF	TGTGCCATCAGTGGACGGACAGGGAACACTGAAGCTTTCTTT
NA	TRBV11-3	NA	TRBJ2-4	CASSPTVSAKNIQYF	TGTGCCAGCAGCCCGACAGTTAGCGCCAAAAACATTCAGTACTTC
TRBD1	TRBV6-5	NA	TRBJ1-2	CASSYSQGGDGYTF	TGTGCCAGCAGTTACTCTCAGGGGGGTGATGGCTACACCTTC
NA	TRBV25-1	NA	TRBJ1-1	CANRAIGETEAFF	TGTGCCAACAGGGCTATTGGGGAGACTGAAGCTTTCTTT
NA	TRBV4-3	few	TRBJ1-1	CASSQARIIQRNTEAFF	TGCGCCAGCAGCCAAGCCCGAATAATACAAAGGAACACTGAAGCTTTCTTT
NA	TRBV2	NA	TRBJ1-2	CASSESAGLGYTF	TGTGCCAGCAGTGAAAGTGCGGGTCTCGGCTACACCTTC
NA	TRBV30	NA	TRBJ1-2	CAWIGSGSRYGYTF	TGTGCCTGGATCGGGTCCGGGAGTAGGTATGGCTACACCTTC
NA	TRBV6-5	NA	TRBJ1-1	CASSYQMDTEAFF	TGTGCCAGCAGTTACCAAATGGACACTGAAGCTTTCTTT
NA	TRBV6-5	NA	TRBJ1-1	CASSYSSLNEAFF	TGTGCCAGCAGTTACTCGAGTCTGAATGAAGCTTTCTTT
TRBD1	TRBV6-6	few	TRBJ2-5	CASSYLQDRGQETQYF	TGTGCCAGCAGTTACCTTCAGGACAGGGGCCAAGAGACCCAGTACTTC
NA	TRBV7-9	few	TRBJ1-1	CASSLHNTEAFF	TGTGCCAGCAGCCTCCATAACACTGAAGCTTTCTTT
NA	TRBV5-6	NA	TRBJ1-4	CASSLAYRDSPNEKLFF	TGTGCCAGCAGCTTGGCATATCGCGACAGCCCGAATGAAAAACTGTTTTTT
NA	TRBV19	NA	TRBJ1-5	CASSSTGSNQPQHF	TGTGCCAGTAGTTCCACAGGGTCCAATCAGCCCCAGCATTTT
NA	TRBV13	few	TRBJ1-1	CASSLGQGNTEAFF	TGTGCCAGCAGCTTAGGACAGGGGAACACTGAAGCTTTCTTT
NA	TRBV30	NA	TRBJ2-3	CAWSVPPDTQYF	TGTGCCTGGAGTGTACCACCAGATACGCAGTATTTT
TRBD1	TRBV2	NA	TRBJ2-2	CASTPGQKNTGELFF	TGTGCCAGCACCCCGGGACAGAAGAACACCGGGGAGCTGTTTTTT
TRBD1	TRBV29-1	NA	TRBJ1-5	CSVASRFRTGGNQPQHF	TGCAGCGTGGCGAGCAGATTTCGGACAGGAGGTAATCAGCCCCAGCATTTT
TRBD1	TRBV7-2	NA	TRBJ1-5	CASSSGQAWEYQPQHF	TGTGCCAGCAGCTCCGGACAGGCATGGGAGTATCAGCCCCAGCATTTT
NA	TRBV12-5	NA	TRBJ1-2	CASGLDSPYGYTF	TGTGCTAGTGGTTTGGATAGCCCGTATGGCTACACCTTC
TRBD2	TRBV7-7	NA	TRBJ2-2	CASSWGPREGTGELFF	TGTGCCAGCAGCTGGGGACCTCGGGAGGGCACCGGGGAGCTGTTTTTT
NA	TRBV9	NA	TRBJ1-1	CASSPNVALNTEAFF	TGTGCCAGCAGCCCTAATGTGGCCCTGAACACTGAAGCTTTCTTT
NA	TRBV19	NA	TRBJ1-1	CASSIVMWTTDSNTEAFF	TGTGCCAGTAGTATAGTTATGTGGACGACAGACTCGAACACTGAAGCTTTCTTT
NA	TRBV13	NA	TRBJ2-7	CASSSLGGHPYEQYF	TGTGCCAGCAGCTCACTCGGCGGTCACCCCTACGAGCAGTACTTC
NA	TRBV9	NA	TRBJ2-3	CASTQGPFSTDTQYF	TGTGCCAGCACCCAGGGGCCGTTTAGCACAGATACGCAGTATTTT
NA	TRBV2	NA	TRBJ2-3	CASNPMGRENTQYF	TGTGCCAGCAATCCCATGGGCAGGGAGAATACGCAGTATTTT
NA	TRBV4-3	few	TRBJ2-7	CASSPWTGSYEQYF	TGCGCCAGCAGCCCGTGGACGGGCTCCTACGAGCAGTACTTC
NA	TRBV27	NA	TRBJ1-2	CASSHSSGETNYGYTF	TGTGCCAGCAGTCATAGTTCAGGGGAAACGAACTATGGCTACACCTTC
NA	TRBV7-2	NA	TRBJ2-5	CASSLDLGQPQETQYF	TGTGCCAGCAGCTTAGACTTAGGACAGCCCCAAGAGACCCAGTACTTC
NA	TRBV29-1	few	TRBJ1-1	CSCHDSMNTEAFF	TGCAGCTGTCATGACAGCATGAACACTGAAGCTTTCTTT
TRBD1	TRBV15	few	TRBJ2-2	CATSRVDRGPTGELFF	TGTGCCACCAGCAGAGTGGACAGGGGGCCCACCGGGGAGCTGTTTTTT
NA	TRBV30	NA	TRBJ1-2	CAWSNGGYTF	TGTGCCTGGAGTAACGGGGGCTACACCTTC
TRBD1	TRBV29-1	NA	TRBJ1-2	CSVRRGSGYTF	TGCAGCGTCCGCAGGGGGAGTGGCTACACCTTC